Sequencing of this T cell receptor beta chain was carried out in a study of human T cells and chemical hapten exposure. Study-wide context: Weekly scalp doses of diphenylcyclopropenone were given to patients during the roughly 24-week study. The study's findings and limits: Donors had alopecia, so their immune response may differ from healthy people's.

Time point reported: patch test 1, 2 weeks after DPC sensitization. This sample's treatment: therapeutic diphenylcyclopropenone sensitization with weekly scalp DPC. Unfractionated whole blood was the source from which total RNA was extracted. This clonotype appeared a few times. Its antigen is still unknown. How the authors handled the data: Around 97,000 TCRs per sample was the median, with a range of about 20,000 to 690,600. TCRdb processed the RACE reads anew with MiXCR; each CDR3 protein has one entry. These V and J calls are TCRdb output, not the study's own analysis. The profile shows 300,000 to 450,000 distinct CDR3 sequences, 4.8% of them singletons. The sample was whole blood, taken in connection with sensitization to the hapten diphenylcyclopropenone (DPC). This clonotype was obtained from a woman in her fifties or sixties with alopecia areata. Some clones in this sample may be carry-over from other donors' samples.

Written as DNA, the CDR3 is TGTGCCAGCTCGGCACCCCCGGGACAGGCGAACACCGGGGAGCTGTTTTTT. Its protein product is CASSAPPGQANTGELFF. The chain joins TRBV7-3 to TRBJ2-2; 8 bases agree with TRBD1. The CDR3 is made up of 17 amino acids. V was pared by 8 bases and J by 0 bases, with 11 bases of the junction left unmatched. Germline V gene data show CDR1 as SGHTA and CDR2 as FQGTGA. Using reference TRBV7-3 and TRBJ2-2 for the parts outside the CDR3, the full variable domain is GAGVSQTPSNKVTEKGKYVELRCDPISGHTALYWYRQSLGQGPEFLIYFQGTGAADDSGLPNDRFFAVRPEGSVSTLKIQRTERGDSAVYLCASSAPPGQANTGELFFGEGSRLTVL.